This T cell receptor beta chain derives from a study of response to subunit inactivated influenza vaccine. Study-wide points: A suggestion made by the authors is that each seasonal influenza vaccination recruits few new T cells.

TCRdb independently ran MiXCR on the RT-PCR reads; one entry per CDR3 protein. The sample shows roughly 780,000 distinct CDR3 sequences, about 18% of them seen only once. This clonotype was seen a handful of times. The antigen is not known. The CDR3 has 14 residues. V lost 8 bases and J lost 5, with 18 bases in between. CDR1 SGHTA and CDR2 FQGNSA come from the germline V gene. The sequencing used PBMCs from blood, collected approximately 5 days after vaccination. V is TRBV7-2 and J is TRBJ2-5; a possible D gene is TRBD2 (6 bases). This sequence originates from a man aged 50-59 years who received an inactivated influenza vaccine. The CDR3 nucleotides read TGTGCCAGCGCCCCGGGGGTGGGGTATGAGACCCAGTACTTC. It specifies CASAPGVGYETQYF.